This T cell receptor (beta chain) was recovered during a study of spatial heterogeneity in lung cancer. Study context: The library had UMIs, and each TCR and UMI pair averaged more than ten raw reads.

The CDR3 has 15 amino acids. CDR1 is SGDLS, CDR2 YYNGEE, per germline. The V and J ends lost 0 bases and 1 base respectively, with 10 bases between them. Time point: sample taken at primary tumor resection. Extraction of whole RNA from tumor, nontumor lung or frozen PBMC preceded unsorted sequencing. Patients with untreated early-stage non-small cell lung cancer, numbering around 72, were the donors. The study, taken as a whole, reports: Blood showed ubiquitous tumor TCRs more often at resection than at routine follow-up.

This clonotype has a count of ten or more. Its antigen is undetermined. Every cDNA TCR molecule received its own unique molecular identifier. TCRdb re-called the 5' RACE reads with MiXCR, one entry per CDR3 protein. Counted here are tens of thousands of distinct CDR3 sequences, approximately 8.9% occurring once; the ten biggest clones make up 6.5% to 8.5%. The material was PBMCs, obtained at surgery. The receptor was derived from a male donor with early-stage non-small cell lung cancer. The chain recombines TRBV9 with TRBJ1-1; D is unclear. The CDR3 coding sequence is TGTGCCAGCAGCGTAGACGCCGGAGAGAACACTGAAGCTTTCTTT. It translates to CASSVDAGENTEAFF.